What follows is one T cell receptor (beta chain) and its context. These data originate in a study of cytomegalovirus exposure and HLA in healthy donors. Trimming took 2 bases from V and 4 from J, leaving 11 bases between them. The CDR3 contains 14 residues. The germline V gene encodes CDR1 SGHTA and CDR2 FQGNSA. With 60 Vbeta and 13 Jbeta primers, the PCR was carried out. Profiling relied on immunoSEQ multiplex PCR, and the TCRdb table lists in-frame clones only, not all of them. The table shows more than 100,000 clones, with about three fifths occurring only once. The clonotype was recovered from a man aged 40-49 years in good health and CMV-seropositive. J is TRBJ1-2 and V is TRBV7-2; possibly TRBD1 for D (6 bases). The sequenced material came from PBMCs. This chain's CDR3 is CASSLSGEPYGYTF. The CDR3 nucleotides are TGTGCCAGCAGCTTATCAGGGGAGCCCTATGGCTACACCTTC.